This T cell receptor (beta chain) was captured by sequencing in a study of CD8 T cells in Susac syndrome. Germline V lookup: CDR1 MGHRA, CDR2 YSYEKL. V dropped 3 bases and J dropped 0 bases, with 8 bases sitting between them. The CDR3 runs 14 residues. High-throughput TCR beta sequencing covered peripheral CD8+ and CD4+ T cells. Matched for age and sex, the controls were healthy donors. Negative isolation was applied to CD8+ and CD4+ T cells, and FACS enrichment was applied to TEMRA cells. The table lists this clonotype with a count of one. cDNA came from 0.5 to 1 ug RNA primed by random hexamers. The method of amplification for TCR beta CDR3 was immunoSEQ multiplex PCR, covering 54 Vbeta and 13 Jbeta. TCRdb ran MiXCR on the immunoSEQ multiplex PCR reads and lists one entry per CDR3 protein. Of some 48,000 distinct CDR3 sequences listed, more than 85% are singletons.

This chain connects TRBV4-1 to TRBJ1-1; D perhaps matches TRBD1 (6 bases). The specimen was CD8+ T cells from PBMCs. The sequence was obtained from a human donor in good health. CDR3 amino acids: CASSHTGLNTEAFF. The CDR3 DNA is TGCGCCAGCAGCCACACAGGGCTGAACACTGAAGCTTTCTTT.